The clone carrying this T cell receptor (beta chain) was recorded a few times. This record comes from a study of T cells after yellow fever vaccination. With V trimmed by 3 bases and J by 3 bases, 10 bases remained unmatched. Germline CDR1 is LNHDA and CDR2 is SQIVND (reference sequence). This CDR3 is 17 amino acids long. TCRdb recomputed calls from the 5' RACE reads with MiXCR, one row per CDR3 protein. Of about 330,000 distinct CDR3 sequences in the sample, approximately 4% were seen once. This clonotype originated in a man between 18 and 35 years old who received the YFV17D yellow fever vaccine. The chain uses TRBV19 and TRBJ2-1; 8 nucleotides align to TRBD1. The sample in question was PBMCs, obtained 5 days after the yellow fever booster vaccination. The CDR3 DNA sequence: TGTGCCAGTAGTATCCCCTTCCGGACAGGGATCTACAATGAGCAGTTCTTC. Protein: CASSIPFRTGIYNEQFF.